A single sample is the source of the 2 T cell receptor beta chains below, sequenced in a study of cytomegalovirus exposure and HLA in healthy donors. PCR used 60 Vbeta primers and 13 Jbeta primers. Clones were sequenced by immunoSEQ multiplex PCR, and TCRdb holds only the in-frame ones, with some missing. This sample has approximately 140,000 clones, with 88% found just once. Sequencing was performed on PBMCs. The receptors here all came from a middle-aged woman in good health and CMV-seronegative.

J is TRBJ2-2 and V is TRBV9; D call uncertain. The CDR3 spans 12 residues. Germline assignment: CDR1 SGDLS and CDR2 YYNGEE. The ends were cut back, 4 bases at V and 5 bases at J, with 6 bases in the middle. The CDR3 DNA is TGTGCCAGCAGCTACACAACCGGGGAGCTGTTTTTT. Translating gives CASSYTTGELFF.

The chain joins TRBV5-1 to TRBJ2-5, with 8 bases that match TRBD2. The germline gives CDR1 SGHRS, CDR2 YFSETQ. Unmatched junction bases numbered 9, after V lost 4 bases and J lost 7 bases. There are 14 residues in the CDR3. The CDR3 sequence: CASSNAGTRGTQYF. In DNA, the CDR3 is TGCGCCAGCAGCAATGCCGGGACTAGGGGGACCCAGTACTTC.